These 24 T cell receptor beta chains were sequenced from one sample in a study of CD8 T cells in Susac syndrome (dated by TCRdb to about 2019). Preparation of the library involved the immunoSEQ multiplex PCR assay. RNA was extracted using the RNeasy kit, and roughly 0.45 to 1 microgram was reverse transcribed with random hexamers. The raw public data were reprocessed by TCRdb itself: fastp quality trimming at Q25, MiXCR clonotype calling, in-frame beta chains only. Here each entry gathers all rows of one CDR3 protein and keeps the most common genes and DNA. Counted in this sample were about 180,000 distinct CDR3 sequences; almost 96% of them appeared once. The top ten hold approximately 0.09% of the sample. The sequencing input was CD4+ T cells from PBMCs. The receptors here all came from a human donor with multiple sclerosis.

The J gene is TRBJ1-2, the V gene TRBV12-3 or TRBV12-4; D uncertain. This CDR3 spans 15 amino acids. The V and J ends lost 3 bases and 5 bases respectively, with 16 bases between them. In nucleotides, the CDR3 is TGTGCCAGCAGTTTTAGCAGGTCCTTGTTATATGGCTACACCTTC. Translating gives CASSFSRSLLYGYTF.

The CDR3 DNA sequence: TGTGCCTGGAGTGTCCCGACACCGAGCTCCTACAATGAGCAGTTCTTC. Translating gives CAWSVPTPSSYNEQFF. This chain uses TRBV30 with TRBJ2-1; D is undetermined. This CDR3 region has 16 residues. Germline-derived CDR1 and CDR2 are GTSNPN and SVGIG (reference sequence). The V and J ends lost 0 bases and 0 bases respectively, with 12 bases between them.

The genes are TRBV12-5 and TRBJ1-6; D not resolved. CDR3 length: 13 amino acids. V was trimmed by 1 base and J by 12 bases, leaving 10 bases between them. Germline CDR1 is LGHNT and CDR2 is FRNRAP. CDR3 sequence reads: CASGLGSLVPLHF. DNA of the CDR3: TGTGCTAGTGGTTTGGGGTCGCTTGTACCCCTCCACTTT.

This chain joins TRBV29-1 and TRBJ1-5; TRBD1 matches at 9 bases. CDR1 SQVTM and CDR2 ANQGSEA come from the germline V gene. V was clipped by 1 base and J by 0 bases; unmatched bases: 1. The CDR3 covers 15 residues. The CDR3, as DNA: TGCAGCGTTGAAGGGACAGGGGATAGCAATCAGCCCCAGCATTTT. Its protein is CSVEGTGDSNQPQHF.

The genes are TRBV30 and TRBJ2-2; 7 bases fit TRBD1. The CDR3 has 17 amino acids. Trimming at V came to 5 bases and at J to 4 bases, leaving 16 bases not matched to a gene. Germline CDR1 reads GTSNPN; CDR2 reads SVGIG (reference sequence). The CDR3 loop reads CAWGDRKGWRGTGELFF. The CDR3 DNA reads TGTGCCTGGGGGGACAGAAAAGGCTGGCGCGGCACCGGGGAGCTGTTTTTT.

V and J are TRBV7-2 and TRBJ1-1; a weak D match, TRBD1 (6 bases). The CDR3 contains 15 residues. Germline V lookup: CDR1 SGHTA, CDR2 FQGNSA. Trimming cost V 0 bases and J 0 bases, with 8 bases left between them. The chain's CDR3 is CASSLAGGLNTEAFF. The CDR3 DNA follows: TGTGCCAGCAGCTTAGCGGGGGGGCTGAACACTGAAGCTTTCTTT.

The chain carries TRBV9 and TRBJ2-3; D is uncertain. The CDR3 totals 14 residues. Looked up from germline, CDR1 is SGDLS and CDR2 is YYNGEE. V was shortened by 2 bases and J by 4 bases, with 11 bases between the two germline ends. The CDR3 sequence: CASSVTRWSDTQYF. The CDR3 nucleotides read TGTGCCAGCAGCGTGACCAGGTGGTCAGATACGCAGTATTTT.

The CDR3 DNA sequence: TGTGCCAGCAGCCAATATACAGGGGGCTTCGGCTACACCTTC. Translated, it gives CASSQYTGGFGYTF. The chain links TRBV14 to TRBJ1-2; 9 bases match TRBD1. CDR3 length: 14 residues. Germline V lookup: CDR1 SGHDN, CDR2 FVKESK. J gave up 8 bases and V 2 bases, and 6 bases lay outside the gene matches.

The chain uses TRBV25-1 and TRBJ2-7, with unresolved D. The CDR3 is 11 amino acids. The V end lost 3 bases, the J end lost 2 bases, and 2 bases lay between the germline ends. Germline lookup yields CDR1 MGHDK and CDR2 SYGVNS. CDR3 loop: CASSDPYEQYF. CDR3 nucleotide sequence: TGTGCCAGCAGTGACCCCTACGAGCAGTACTTC.

This chain connects TRBV11-2 to TRBJ1-5, with D perhaps matching TRBD1 (5 bases). With 6 bases removed from V and 7 bases from J, the gap between germline ends came to 19 bases. This CDR3 contains 15 residues. Germline CDR1 and CDR2: SGHAT and FQNNGV. This chain's CDR3 is CASRHSGGRGQPQHF. In nucleotides, the CDR3 is TGTGCCAGCAGACATAGCGGGGGGAGGGGACAGCCCCAGCATTTT.

This chain links TRBV5-1 with TRBJ2-7, with 13 nucleotides matching TRBD2. There are 15 residues in the CDR3. Germline CDR1 is SGHRS and CDR2 is YFSETQ. V trimming: 4 bases; J trimming: 3 bases; junction bases outside the gene matches: 4. The CDR3 DNA reads TGCGCCAGCAGCCCTGGGACTAGCGGGGTCTACGAGCAGTACTTC. Protein: CASSPGTSGVYEQYF.

This clonotype appeared a single time. The chain carries TRBV20-1 and TRBJ2-7; 8 bases map to TRBD1. CDR3 length: 14 residues. Germline V gene data show CDR1 as DFQATT and CDR2 as SNEGSKA (reference sequence). J was trimmed by 1 base and V by 6 bases; bases with no gene match: 8. The CDR3 loop reads CSALRQGHSYEQYF. Here the CDR3 DNA reads TGCAGTGCCCTCCGACAGGGGCATTCCTACGAGCAGTACTTC.

This clonotype has only one observation. CDR3 residues: CSVGTGTRETQYF. In DNA form, the CDR3 reads TGCAGCGTAGGGACAGGGACGAGAGAGACCCAGTACTTC. This chain joins TRBV29-1 and TRBJ2-5; 9 bases are shared with TRBD1. CDR1 is SQVTM and CDR2 is ANQGSEA in the germline V gene. V shed 6 bases, J shed 4 bases, and the junction held 6 bases outside the gene matches. This CDR3 has 13 residues.

The V and J genes are TRBV5-1 and TRBJ2-5, with D unclear. The CDR3 is 14 amino acids. Germline assignment: CDR1 SGHRS and CDR2 YFSETQ. The germline V and J ends were trimmed by 1 base and 5 bases, with 12 bases remaining between them. CDR3: CASSLFPGPETQYF. CDR3 coding DNA: TGCGCCAGCAGCTTGTTCCCAGGCCCCGAGACCCAGTACTTC.

J is TRBJ2-5 and V is TRBV20-1, with TRBD2 identical over 7 bases. This CDR3 spans 14 amino acids. Germline V gene sequence: CDR1 DFQATT, CDR2 SNEGSKA (reference sequence). J gave up 5 bases and V 6 bases, and 12 bases lay outside the gene matches. As DNA, the CDR3 is TGCAGTGCACAGCGGGGTTCCACCGGGGAGACCCAGTACTTC. Encoded protein: CSAQRGSTGETQYF.

The J gene is TRBJ2-1, the V gene TRBV5-1; 13 positions agree with TRBD2. Germline assignment: CDR1 SGHRS and CDR2 YFSETQ. Trimming cost V 4 bases and J 6 bases; bases outside gene matches: 10. This CDR3 has 17 amino acids. In nucleotides, the CDR3 is TGCGCCAGCAGCAGCGGCATGACTAGCGGGGGGCTCAATGAGCAGTTCTTC. Residues: CASSSGMTSGGLNEQFF.

The chain carries TRBV4-1 and TRBJ2-1, with 13 positions matching TRBD2. Germline-derived CDR1 and CDR2 are MGHRA and YSYEKL. With 4 bases clipped from V and 8 bases from J, the junction kept 8 bases outside the gene matches. The CDR3 totals 16 residues. The CDR3 bases are TGCGCCAGCAGCCCCGTTACTAGCGGGGGGGCTTATGAGCAGTTCTTC. Its translation is CASSPVTSGGAYEQFF.

V usage is TRBV29-1 and J usage is TRBJ1-4; D perhaps matches TRBD1 (6 bases). Per germline, CDR1 SQVTM and CDR2 ANQGSEA. The V end lost 6 bases, the J end lost 14 bases, and 28 bases lay between the germline ends. This CDR3 contains 15 residues. The CDR3 region is CSVGSGAQNPPRLFF. The CDR3 nucleotides read TGCAGCGTCGGCTCAGGGGCCCAAAACCCTCCTCGTCTGTTTTTT.

This clonotype has a handful of counts. The rearrangement joins TRBV6-2 or TRBV6-3 to TRBJ1-5, with D perhaps TRBD1 (6 bases). The CDR3 loop spans 12 amino acids. Trimming pared 4 bases from V and 6 bases from J, leaving 7 bases between. Germline V gives CDR1 MNHEY, CDR2 SVGEGT. CDR3 bases: TGTGCCAGCAGTTCCAGGGGTCAGCCCCAGCATTTT. It translates to CASSSRGQPQHF.

This chain uses TRBV29-1 with TRBJ2-3, with D perhaps matching TRBD1 (5 bases). V lost 4 bases to trimming and J lost 2 bases, with 10 bases between them. The CDR3 spans 13 residues. CDR1 and CDR2 from the germline V gene are SQVTM and ANQGSEA. The CDR3 region has the DNA TGCAGCGTTGGACAGAGCCCCACAGATACGCAGTATTTT. It is translated as CSVGQSPTDTQYF.

This chain joins TRBV20-1 and TRBJ2-5; 9 positions agree with TRBD1. Per the germline V gene, CDR1 is DFQATT and CDR2 is SNEGSKA (reference sequence). The V segment lost 5 bases and the J segment 5 bases; nucleotides outside the gene matches: 6. This CDR3 spans 13 amino acids. The CDR3 spells CSARTGVAETQYF. CDR3 bases: TGCAGTGCTCGGACAGGGGTGGCGGAGACCCAGTACTTC.

The genes are TRBV15 and TRBJ2-4; TRBD2 might be the D (5 bases). In germline, CDR1 is LNHNV, CDR2 YYDKDF (reference sequence). The CDR3 has 13 residues. Trimming cost V 6 bases and J 1 base, with 7 bases left between them. CDR3 bases: TGTGCCACCAGGAGGGTGGCCAAAAACATTCAGTACTTC. It yields the protein CATRRVAKNIQYF.

J is TRBJ2-5 and V is TRBV30, with D possibly being TRBD1 (5 bases). This CDR3 contains 16 residues. V was pared by 5 bases and J by 2 bases, with 21 bases between. Germline-derived CDR1 and CDR2 are GTSNPN and SVGIG (reference sequence). The CDR3 is CAWETGRKGYQETQYF. The CDR3 nucleotides are TGTGCCTGGGAGACGGGTAGGAAGGGGTATCAAGAGACCCAGTACTTC. Drawing the rest from reference TRBV30 and TRBJ2-5, the complete variable domain is SQTIHQWPATLVQPVGSPLSLECTVEGTSNPNLYWYRQAAGRGLQLLFYSVGIGQISSEVPQNLSASRPQDRQFILSSKKLLLSDSGFYLCAWETGRKGYQETQYFGPGTRLLVL.

V gene TRBV25-1 combines with J gene TRBJ2-7; D not certain. V lost 8 bases and J 2 bases, leaving 13 bases between the germline ends. The germline V gene has CDR1 MGHDK and CDR2 SYGVNS. There are 13 residues in the CDR3. Written as DNA, the CDR3 is TGTGCCAGCTCTACACACAGCACCTACGAGCAGTACTTC. Translating gives CASSTHSTYEQYF.